One and the same sample provided the 6 T cell receptor beta chains below, sequenced in a study of blood T cell repertoires in COVID-19. Data came from immunoSEQ multiplex PCR; TCRdb stores just in-frame clones and leaves some out. The table shows about 83,000 clones, with roughly 82% occurring only once. The sequencing input was peripheral blood. The receptor set was obtained from a man over 45 with active COVID-19.

This rearrangement joins TRBV11-2 to TRBJ1-5; 9 nucleotides agree with TRBD1. V gave up 5 bases and J gave up 3 bases; unmatched junction bases: 5. Germline CDR1 is SGHAT and CDR2 is FQNNGV. CDR3 length: 15 residues. For the CDR3, the DNA is TGTGCCAGCAGCCTTCGACAGGGGGACAATCAGCCCCAGCATTTT. This translates into CASSLRQGDNQPQHF.

This clone was picked up one time. The chain recombines TRBV4-3 with TRBJ1-5, with D perhaps TRBD1 (6 bases). The V gene's germline CDR1 is LGHNA and CDR2 YSLEER. This CDR3 comprises 13 residues. Trimming cost V 4 bases and J 7 bases, with 11 bases left between them. CDR3 DNA sequence: TGCGCCAGCAGCCGGATGAGGGGGCAGCCCCAGCATTTT. It is translated as CASSRMRGQPQHF.

This clone turned up a few times. V gene TRBV11-2 combines with J gene TRBJ2-2; 9 bases line up with TRBD2. Trimming removed 4 bases from V and 5 bases from J; junction bases left unmatched: 14. This CDR3 region has 18 residues. From germline, CDR1 is SGHAT and CDR2 FQNNGV. The CDR3 loop is CASSSRHLAGVGTGELFF. CDR3 DNA sequence: TGTGCCAGCAGCTCGCGACACTTAGCGGGAGTGGGGACCGGGGAGCTGTTTTTT.

This clone is a singleton in its sample. J is TRBJ2-1 and V is TRBV25-1, with TRBD2 matching 9 bases. The CDR3 is 17 residues long. CDR1 and CDR2 from the germline V gene are MGHDK and SYGVNS. Germline trimming cut 2 bases from V and 4 bases from J; bases unmatched to any gene: 9. The CDR3: CASSEIPTSGTYNEQFF. CDR3 nucleotide sequence: TGTGCCAGCAGTGAAATCCCGACTAGCGGCACTTACAATGAGCAGTTCTTC. Combining the CDR3 with reference TRBV25-1 and TRBJ2-1 gives the whole variable domain EADIYQTPRYLVIGTGKKITLECSQTMGHDKMYWYQQDPGMELHLIHYSYGVNSTEKGDLSSESTVSRIRTEHFPLTLESARPSHTSQYLCASSEIPTSGTYNEQFFGPGTRLTVL.

About this clone itself: The sample carries other DNA sequences with the same CDR3. The chain carries TRBV2 and TRBJ2-2; no reliable D call. Trimming removed 2 bases at V and 8 bases at J, with 6 bases between. The germline V gene has CDR1 SNHLY and CDR2 FYNNEI. CDR3 size: 12 residues. The CDR3 protein is CASSESGGELFF. The CDR3 DNA is TGTGCCAGCAGTGAATCCGGGGGGGAGCTGTTTTTT.

This clone was counted once. The gene calls are TRBV7-3 and TRBJ1-1; D is unresolved. Germline values: CDR1 SGHTA, CDR2 FQGTGA. The V end lost 1 base, the J end lost 1 base, and 4 bases lay between the germline ends. The CDR3 is 13 amino acids. The CDR3: CASSLRQNTEAFF. As DNA, the CDR3 is TGTGCCAGCAGCTTAAGACAGAACACTGAAGCTTTCTTT. Filled out from reference TRBV7-3 and TRBJ1-1, the complete variable domain reads GAGVSQTPSNKVTEKGKYVELRCDPISGHTALYWYRQSLGQGPEFLIYFQGTGAADDSGLPNDRFFAVRPEGSVSTLKIQRTERGDSAVYLCASSLRQNTEAFFGQGTRLTVV.